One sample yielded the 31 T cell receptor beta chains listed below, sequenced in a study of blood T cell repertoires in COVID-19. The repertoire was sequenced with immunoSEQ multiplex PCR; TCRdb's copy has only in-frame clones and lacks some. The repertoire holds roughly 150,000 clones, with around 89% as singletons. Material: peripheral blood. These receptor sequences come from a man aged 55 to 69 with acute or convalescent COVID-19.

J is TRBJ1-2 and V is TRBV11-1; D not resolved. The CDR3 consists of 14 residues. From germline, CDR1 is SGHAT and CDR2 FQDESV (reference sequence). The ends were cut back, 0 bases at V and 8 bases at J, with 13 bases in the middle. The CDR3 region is CASSLAPEAYGYTF. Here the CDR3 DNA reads TGTGCCAGCAGCTTAGCGCCAGAGGCGTACGGCTACACCTTC.

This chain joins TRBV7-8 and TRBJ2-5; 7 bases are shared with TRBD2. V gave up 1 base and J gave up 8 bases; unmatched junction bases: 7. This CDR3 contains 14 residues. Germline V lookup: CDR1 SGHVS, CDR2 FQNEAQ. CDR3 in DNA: TGTGCCAGCAGCTTAGGATACGGGGGGTTAACCCAGTACTTC. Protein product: CASSLGYGGLTQYF.

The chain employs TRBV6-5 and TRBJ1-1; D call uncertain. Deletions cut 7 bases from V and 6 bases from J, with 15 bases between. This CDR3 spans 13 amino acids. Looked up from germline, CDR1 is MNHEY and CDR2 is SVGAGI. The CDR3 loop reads CASTLRAGAEAFF. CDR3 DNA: TGTGCCAGCACTTTAAGGGCGGGCGCTGAAGCTTTCTTT.

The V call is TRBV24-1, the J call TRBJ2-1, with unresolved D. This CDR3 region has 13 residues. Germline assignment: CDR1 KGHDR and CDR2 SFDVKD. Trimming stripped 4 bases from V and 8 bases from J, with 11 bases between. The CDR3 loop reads CATSEPNSDEQFF. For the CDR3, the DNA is TGTGCCACCAGTGAACCTAACAGTGATGAGCAGTTCTTC.

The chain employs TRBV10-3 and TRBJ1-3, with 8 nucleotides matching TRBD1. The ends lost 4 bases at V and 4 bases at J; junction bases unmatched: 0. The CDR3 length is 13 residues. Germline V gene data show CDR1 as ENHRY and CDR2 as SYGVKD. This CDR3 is CAISGTGGNTIYF. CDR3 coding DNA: TGTGCCATCAGTGGGACAGGGGGAAACACCATATATTTT.

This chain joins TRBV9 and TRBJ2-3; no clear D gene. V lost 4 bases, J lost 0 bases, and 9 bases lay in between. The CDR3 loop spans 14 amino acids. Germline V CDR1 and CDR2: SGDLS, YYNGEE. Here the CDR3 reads CASSQAFSTDTQYF. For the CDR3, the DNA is TGTGCCAGCAGCCAGGCTTTCAGCACAGATACGCAGTATTTT.

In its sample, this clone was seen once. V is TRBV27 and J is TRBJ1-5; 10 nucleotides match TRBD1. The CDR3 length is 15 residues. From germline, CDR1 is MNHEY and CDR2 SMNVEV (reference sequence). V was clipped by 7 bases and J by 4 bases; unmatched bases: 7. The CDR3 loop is CASTSTGGRNQPQHF. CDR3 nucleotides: TGTGCCAGCACCTCGACAGGGGGCAGGAATCAGCCCCAGCATTTT.

CDR3 sequence (DNA): TGTGCCAGCTCACCAAGGGCGGGGGGGCGCGGCGGAGATACGCAGTATTTT. It codes for CASSPRAGGRGGDTQYF. This sequence joins TRBV18 and TRBJ2-3, with 9 bases matching TRBD2. Germline V gene data show CDR1 as KGHSH and CDR2 as LQKENI. The V segment lost 2 bases and the J segment 5 bases; nucleotides outside the gene matches: 11. This CDR3 region has 17 residues.

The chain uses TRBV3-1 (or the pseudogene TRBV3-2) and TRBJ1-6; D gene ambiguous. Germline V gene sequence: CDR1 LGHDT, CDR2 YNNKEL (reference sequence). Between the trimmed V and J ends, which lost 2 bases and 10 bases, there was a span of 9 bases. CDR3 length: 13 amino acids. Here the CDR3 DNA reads TGTGCCAGCAGCCAATCCCGCGGCTCACCCCTCCACTTT. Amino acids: CASSQSRGSPLHF.

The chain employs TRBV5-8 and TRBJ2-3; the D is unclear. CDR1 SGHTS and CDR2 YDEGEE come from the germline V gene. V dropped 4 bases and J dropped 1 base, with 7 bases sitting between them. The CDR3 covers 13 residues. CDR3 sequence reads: CASSLYRTDTQYF. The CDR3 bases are TGTGCCAGCAGCCTGTATCGCACAGATACGCAGTATTTT.

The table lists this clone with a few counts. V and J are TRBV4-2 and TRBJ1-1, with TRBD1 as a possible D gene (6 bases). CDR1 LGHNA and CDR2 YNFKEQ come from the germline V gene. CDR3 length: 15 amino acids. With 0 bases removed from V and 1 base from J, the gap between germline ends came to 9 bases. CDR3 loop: CASSQEGTSNTEAFF. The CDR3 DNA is TGTGCCAGCAGCCAAGAAGGGACATCGAACACTGAAGCTTTCTTT.

The CDR3 nucleotides are TGTGCCAGCAGCCATGCCGGGGGGGCTTCCTACAATGAGCAGTTCTTC. Translating it yields CASSHAGGASYNEQFF. This chain uses TRBV3-1 (or the pseudogene TRBV3-2) with TRBJ2-1; 8 nucleotides line up with TRBD2. Germline V gene lookup returns CDR1 LGHDT and CDR2 YNNKEL (reference sequence). CDR3 length: 16 residues. The ends lost 3 bases at V and 1 base at J; junction bases unmatched: 5.

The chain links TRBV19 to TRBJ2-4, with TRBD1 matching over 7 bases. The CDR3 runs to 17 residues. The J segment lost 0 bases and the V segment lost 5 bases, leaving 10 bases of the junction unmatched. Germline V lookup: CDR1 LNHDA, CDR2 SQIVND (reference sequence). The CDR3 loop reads CASSPSTGRLAKNIQYF. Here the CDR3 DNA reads TGTGCCAGTAGTCCCTCGACAGGGAGACTAGCCAAAAACATTCAGTACTTC.

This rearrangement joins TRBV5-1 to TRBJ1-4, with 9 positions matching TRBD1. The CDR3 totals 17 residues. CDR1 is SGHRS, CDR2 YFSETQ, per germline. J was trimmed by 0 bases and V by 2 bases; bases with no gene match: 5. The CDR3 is CASSLDRGFSTNEKLFF. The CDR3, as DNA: TGCGCCAGCAGCTTAGACAGGGGGTTCTCAACTAATGAAAAACTGTTTTTT.

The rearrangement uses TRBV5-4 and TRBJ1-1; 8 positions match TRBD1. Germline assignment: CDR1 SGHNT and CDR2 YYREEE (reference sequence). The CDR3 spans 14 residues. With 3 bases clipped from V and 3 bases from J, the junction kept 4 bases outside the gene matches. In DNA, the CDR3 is TGTGCCAGCAGCTATGGACAGGGCGACACTGAAGCTTTCTTT. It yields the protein CASSYGQGDTEAFF.

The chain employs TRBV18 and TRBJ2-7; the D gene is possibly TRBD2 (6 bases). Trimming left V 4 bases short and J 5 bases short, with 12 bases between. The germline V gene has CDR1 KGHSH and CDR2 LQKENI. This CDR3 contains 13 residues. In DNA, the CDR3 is TGTGCCAGCTCACGGGAGGTTTGGGACGAGCAGTACTTC. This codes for CASSREVWDEQYF.

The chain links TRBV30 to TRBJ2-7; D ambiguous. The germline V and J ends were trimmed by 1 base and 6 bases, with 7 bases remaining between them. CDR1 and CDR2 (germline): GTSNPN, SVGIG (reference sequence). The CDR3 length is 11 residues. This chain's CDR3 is CAWSGVAEQYF. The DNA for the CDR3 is TGTGCCTGGAGTGGTGTGGCCGAGCAGTACTTC.

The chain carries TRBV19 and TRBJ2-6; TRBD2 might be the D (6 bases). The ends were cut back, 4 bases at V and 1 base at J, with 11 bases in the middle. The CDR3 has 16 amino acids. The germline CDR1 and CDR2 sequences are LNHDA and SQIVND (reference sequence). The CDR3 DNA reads TGTGCCAGTAGTAGGGGAGGTCCTTCTGGGGCCAACGTCCTGACTTTC. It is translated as CASSRGGPSGANVLTF.

DNA of the CDR3: TGTGCCAGCAGTGCTCAGGGGCAGGACTATGGCTACACCTTC. It translates to CASSAQGQDYGYTF. The V call is TRBV2, the J call TRBJ1-2; possible D gene TRBD1, 6 bases. CDR1 and CDR2 (germline): SNHLY, FYNNEI. V was shortened by 4 bases and J by 3 bases, with 12 bases between the two germline ends. The CDR3 totals 14 residues. The full variable domain, rest sourced from reference TRBV2 and TRBJ1-2, is EPEVTQTPSHQVTQMGQEVILRCVPISNHLYFYWYRQILGQKVEFLVSFYNNEISEKSEIFDDQFSVERPDGSNFTLKIRSTKLEDSAMYFCASSAQGQDYGYTFGSGTRLTVV.

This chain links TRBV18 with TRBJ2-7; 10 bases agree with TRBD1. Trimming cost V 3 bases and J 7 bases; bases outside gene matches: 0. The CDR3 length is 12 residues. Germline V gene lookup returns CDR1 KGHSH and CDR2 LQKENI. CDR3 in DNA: TGTGCCAGCTCACCGGACAGGGGGGAGCAGTACTTC. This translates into CASSPDRGEQYF.

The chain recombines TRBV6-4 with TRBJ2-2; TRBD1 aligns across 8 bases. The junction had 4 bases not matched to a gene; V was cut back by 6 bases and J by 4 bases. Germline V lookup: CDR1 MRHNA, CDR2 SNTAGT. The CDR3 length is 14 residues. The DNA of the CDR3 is TGTGCCAGCAGCCCAGGGGGCCCCACCGGGGAGCTGTTTTTT. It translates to CASSPGGPTGELFF.

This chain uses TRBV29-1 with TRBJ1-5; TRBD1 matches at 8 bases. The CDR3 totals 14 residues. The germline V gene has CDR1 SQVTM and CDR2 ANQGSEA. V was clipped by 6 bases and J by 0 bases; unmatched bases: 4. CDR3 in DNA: TGCAGCGTCGGGACAGGTCATAGCAATCAGCCCCAGCATTTT. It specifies CSVGTGHSNQPQHF.

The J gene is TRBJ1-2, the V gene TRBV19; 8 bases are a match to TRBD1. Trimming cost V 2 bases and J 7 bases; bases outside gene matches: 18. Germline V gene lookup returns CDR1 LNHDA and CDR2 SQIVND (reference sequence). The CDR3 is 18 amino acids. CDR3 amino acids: CASSIYGVPGQARTGYTF. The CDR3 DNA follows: TGTGCCAGTAGTATATATGGGGTCCCGGGACAGGCCCGTACTGGCTACACCTTC.

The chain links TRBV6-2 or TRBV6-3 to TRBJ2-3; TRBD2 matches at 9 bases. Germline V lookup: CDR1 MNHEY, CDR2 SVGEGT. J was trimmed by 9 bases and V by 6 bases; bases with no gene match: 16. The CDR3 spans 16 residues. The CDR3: CASSSTTSGPRGTQYF. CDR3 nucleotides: TGTGCCAGCAGCTCCACGACTAGCGGCCCCCGGGGGACGCAGTATTTT.

The CDR3 loop is CAIRLDKYQETQYF. The CDR3 DNA follows: TGTGCCATCAGACTCGACAAGTACCAAGAGACCCAGTACTTC. The J gene is TRBJ2-5, the V gene TRBV10-3; D is unresolved. V was clipped by 6 bases and J by 0 bases, with 11 bases between them. The CDR3 loop spans 14 amino acids. The germline V gene encodes CDR1 ENHRY and CDR2 SYGVKD.

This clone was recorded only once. The CDR3 sequence is CASSILAGGPFWTGELFF. CDR3 nucleotides: TGTGCCAGTAGTATTCTGGCGGGGGGGCCTTTTTGGACCGGGGAGCTGTTTTTT. The rearrangement uses TRBV19 and TRBJ2-2; 9 nucleotides agree with TRBD2. The CDR3 covers 18 residues. Germline trimming cut 3 bases from V and 5 bases from J; bases unmatched to any gene: 13. The germline V gene encodes CDR1 LNHDA and CDR2 SQIVND (reference sequence).

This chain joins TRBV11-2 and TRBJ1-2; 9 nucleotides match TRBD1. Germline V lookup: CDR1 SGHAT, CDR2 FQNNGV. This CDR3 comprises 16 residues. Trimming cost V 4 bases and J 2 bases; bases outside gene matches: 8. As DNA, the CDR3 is TGTGCCAGCAGCTGGGGGCGTGGGACAGGGAACTATGGCTACACCTTC. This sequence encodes CASSWGRGTGNYGYTF.

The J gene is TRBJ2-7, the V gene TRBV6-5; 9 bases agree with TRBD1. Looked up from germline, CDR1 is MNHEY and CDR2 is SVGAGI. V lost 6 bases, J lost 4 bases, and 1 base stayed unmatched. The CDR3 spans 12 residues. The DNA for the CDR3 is TGTGCCAGCAGCGGACAGGGGTACGAGCAGTACTTC. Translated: CASSGQGYEQYF.

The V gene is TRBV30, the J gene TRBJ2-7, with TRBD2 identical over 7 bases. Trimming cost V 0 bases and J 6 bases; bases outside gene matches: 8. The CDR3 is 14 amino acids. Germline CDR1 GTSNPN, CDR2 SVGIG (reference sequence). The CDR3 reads CAWSVRGGEREQYF. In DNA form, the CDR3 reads TGTGCCTGGAGTGTACGTGGGGGGGAGCGCGAGCAGTACTTC.

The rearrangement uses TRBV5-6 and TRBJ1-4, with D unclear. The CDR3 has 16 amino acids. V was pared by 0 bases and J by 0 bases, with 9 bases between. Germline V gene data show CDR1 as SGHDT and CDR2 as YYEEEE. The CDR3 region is CASSLGQLATNEKLFF. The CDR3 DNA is TGTGCCAGCAGCTTGGGCCAATTAGCAACTAATGAAAAACTGTTTTTT.

CDR3 in DNA: TGTGCCAGCAGCACCCCGGGAGGTAAGGACAGCCAACCCAAACCCGGCTACACCTTC. Its protein product is CASSTPGGKDSQPKPGYTF. The chain joins TRBV21-1 to TRBJ1-2. TRBV21-1 is tagged as a pseudogene. The CDR3 runs 19 residues.